These 20 T cell receptor beta chains were all obtained from the same sample, sequenced in a study of CD8 T cells in ankylosing spondylitis. The antigens these receptors bind are not known. The study, taken as a whole, reports: For ankylosing spondylitis blood, a TCR beta motif of several highly homologous variants appeared characteristic.

TCRdb ran MiXCR on the 5' RACE reads and lists one entry per CDR3 protein. Among about 700,000 distinct CDR3 sequences listed, under 20% were seen once. The sequenced material came from blood, either unsorted or a sorted T cell fraction (not recorded which). These receptors were taken from a male donor with ankylosing spondylitis.

This clonotype was found a few times. The J gene is TRBJ2-2, the V gene TRBV7-8; the match to TRBD2 covers 13 bases. CDR1 and CDR2 (germline): SGHVS, FQNEAQ. J lost 4 bases, V lost 7 bases, and 6 bases had no gene match. This CDR3 has 16 amino acids. The CDR3 here is CASTRGLAGSTGELFF. The CDR3 DNA reads as TGTGCCAGCACCCGGGGACTAGCGGGGTCCACCGGGGAGCTGTTTTTT.

The chain uses TRBV11-1 and TRBJ2-1, with 9 bases lining up with TRBD2. The CDR3 covers 17 residues. Germline-derived CDR1 and CDR2 are SGHAT and FQDESV (reference sequence). V lost 5 bases to trimming and J lost 2 bases; unmatched junction nucleotides: 10. The CDR3 loop reads CASSQSLGLAPYNEQFF. The CDR3 DNA is TGTGCCAGCAGCCAGTCTTTAGGACTAGCGCCCTACAATGAGCAGTTCTTC. Together with reference TRBV11-1 and TRBJ2-1, the CDR3 gives the full variable domain: EAEVAQSPRYKITEKSQAVAFWCDPISGHATLYWYRQILGQGPELLVQFQDESVVDDSQLPKDRFSAERLKGVDSTLKIQPAELGDSAMYLCASSQSLGLAPYNEQFFGPGTRLTVL.

This clonotype was picked up a small number of times. The chain is built from TRBV29-1 and TRBJ1-1; D not resolved. This CDR3 contains 13 residues. Trimming cost V 4 bases and J 1 base, with 10 bases left between them. Germline V gene lookup returns CDR1 SQVTM and CDR2 ANQGSEA. CDR3 nucleotide sequence: TGCAGCGTTGCTAGGTTGGGGAACACTGAAGCTTTCTTT. Translation gives CSVARLGNTEAFF.

This clonotype turned up a few times. The chain is built from TRBV5-1 and TRBJ2-7; D is perhaps TRBD2 (6 bases). Looked up from germline, CDR1 is SGHRS and CDR2 is YFSETQ. The CDR3 runs to 16 residues. The V gene lost 0 bases and the J gene lost 3 bases, with 16 bases spanning the gap. CDR3: CASSLGERWRGYEQYF. As DNA, the CDR3 is TGCGCCAGCAGCTTGGGGGAGAGATGGCGGGGCTACGAGCAGTACTTC.

This clonotype was seen a handful of times. The gene calls are TRBV20-1 and TRBJ2-5, with D possibly matching TRBD1 (5 bases). V shed 5 bases and J shed 4 bases, with 11 bases lying between them. The CDR3 runs to 12 residues. Germline V gives CDR1 DFQATT, CDR2 SNEGSKA (reference sequence). CDR3 coding DNA: TGCAGTGCTGACAGTGATCGAGAGACCCAGTACTTC. Protein sequence: CSADSDRETQYF.

This clonotype showed up just a few times. The V call is TRBV29-1, the J call TRBJ1-1; 7 positions agree with TRBD1. This CDR3 has 12 amino acids. Germline V gene sequence: CDR1 SQVTM, CDR2 ANQGSEA. V was clipped by 8 bases and J by 3 bases; unmatched bases: 6. CDR3 amino acids: CSLGDSYTEAFF. In DNA, the CDR3 is TGCAGCCTGGGGGACAGCTACACTGAAGCTTTCTTT.

This clonotype was observed at least ten times. The CDR3 nucleotides read TGCAGTGCTAGACCTTATGATGGGGGACGGTCAATGGATCAGCCCCAGCATTTT. Its protein product is CSARPYDGGRSMDQPQHF. The V gene is TRBV20-1, the J gene TRBJ1-5, with a possible D match to TRBD1 (5 bases). The V end was cut by 2 bases, the J end by 5 bases, with 25 bases between. Germline assignment: CDR1 DFQATT and CDR2 SNEGSKA (reference sequence). The CDR3 covers 18 residues.

This chain connects TRBV6-1 to TRBJ2-3, with D uncertain. CDR1 is MNHNS and CDR2 is SASEGT in the germline V gene. With 6 bases removed from V and 6 bases from J, the gap between germline ends came to 10 bases. This CDR3 spans 12 amino acids. CDR3 nucleotide sequence: TGTGCCAGCAGCGAGTGGGCGGATACGCAGTATTTT. It codes for CASSEWADTQYF.

This clonotype turned up a few times. The chain has TRBV20-1 and TRBJ1-5; D perhaps matches TRBD1 (5 bases). Trimming took 2 bases from V and 5 from J, leaving 7 bases between them. CDR1 is DFQATT, CDR2 SNEGSKA, per germline (reference sequence). The CDR3 spans 12 residues. This CDR3 reads CSARIGDQPQHF. The DNA of the CDR3 is TGCAGTGCTAGAATAGGGGATCAGCCCCAGCATTTT.

This clonotype was observed a few times. J is TRBJ2-1 and V is TRBV5-1; 10 nucleotides agree with TRBD2. The CDR3 sequence is 14 residues long. Per germline, CDR1 SGHRS and CDR2 YFSETQ. Trimming took 1 base from V and 9 from J; bases not matched to a gene: 4. In nucleotides, the CDR3 is TGCGCCAGCAGCTTGATGCTAGCGGGGGTTGAGCAGTTCTTC. Translated: CASSLMLAGVEQFF.

The sample holds a few counts of this clonotype. This CDR3 is CAISRAGRETQYF. The CDR3 DNA is TGTGCCATCAGCCGGGCCGGCCGGGAGACCCAGTACTTC. V gene TRBV10-3 combines with J gene TRBJ2-5; D not resolved. CDR3 length equals 13 residues. Looked up from germline, CDR1 is ENHRY and CDR2 is SYGVKD. V dropped 6 bases and J dropped 5 bases, with 13 bases sitting between them.

This clonotype was picked up a small number of times. This sequence joins TRBV10-3 and TRBJ2-2; D is perhaps TRBD2 (6 bases). Germline CDR1 is ENHRY and CDR2 is SYGVKD. V was trimmed by 4 bases and J by 0 bases, leaving 9 bases between them. CDR3 length: 15 amino acids. CDR3 amino acids: CAISVGGPNTGELFF. For the CDR3, the DNA is TGTGCCATCAGTGTGGGGGGACCGAACACCGGGGAGCTGTTTTTT.

Ten or more counts support this clonotype. The chain uses TRBV12-3 or TRBV12-4 and TRBJ2-7; D perhaps matches TRBD2 (6 bases). V was shortened by 6 bases and J by 4 bases, with 10 bases between the two germline ends. There are 12 residues in the CDR3. The CDR3 region is CASSGGSYEQYF. The CDR3 DNA follows: TGTGCCAGCAGCGGAGGGTCATACGAGCAGTACTTC.

This chain connects TRBV25-1 to TRBJ1-4, with D unclear. Germline CDR1 MGHDK, CDR2 SYGVNS. The CDR3 runs 14 residues. The germline V and J ends were trimmed by 1 base and 8 bases, with 11 bases remaining between them. CDR3 DNA sequence: TGTGCCAGCAGTGAATTGAAGGTGGGGGAAAAACTGTTTTTT. It yields the protein CASSELKVGEKLFF.

This clonotype was counted between two and nine times. This chain uses TRBV12-3 or TRBV12-4 with TRBJ2-1; tentatively, D is TRBD2 (6 bases). V shed 1 base and J shed 15 bases, with 10 bases lying between them. This CDR3 has 11 residues. CDR3 residues: CASSLEGTPFF. Written as DNA, the CDR3 is TGTGCCAGCAGTTTAGAGGGGACTCCGTTCTTC.

The rearrangement links TRBV3-1 to TRBJ2-1; 8 bases fit TRBD2. After removal of 3 bases from V and 5 bases from J, the junction contained 12 bases not matched to a gene. The germline V gene encodes CDR1 LGHDT and CDR2 YNNKEL (reference sequence). CDR3 length: 17 residues. Here the CDR3 reads CASSHRTVAGSHNEQFF. DNA of the CDR3: TGTGCCAGCAGCCATCGGACCGTAGCGGGGTCCCACAATGAGCAGTTCTTC.

The chain employs TRBV28 and TRBJ2-7; the D gene is possibly TRBD2 (7 bases). Trimming removed 4 bases from V and 4 bases from J, with 17 bases in between. This CDR3 region has 15 residues. Germline V gives CDR1 MDHEN, CDR2 SYDVKM. The DNA for the CDR3 is TGTGCCAGCAGTTCCTACGGGGAGGGGGTTTACGAGCAGTACTTC. Translation: CASSSYGEGVYEQYF.

This clonotype was seen a few times. A much larger clone lies one base from this, so it may be a read error. The V gene is TRBV7-9, the J gene TRBJ2-7, with D uncertain. The CDR3 totals 13 residues. The germline V gene encodes CDR1 SEHNR and CDR2 FQNEAQ (reference sequence). The germline V and J ends were trimmed by 2 bases and 2 bases, with 7 bases remaining between them. Written as DNA, the CDR3 is TGTGCCAGCAGCTTAAGTTGGGCCTACGAGCAGTACTTC. This sequence encodes CASSLSWAYEQYF.

This clonotype was found a few times. The chain carries TRBV20-1 and TRBJ1-5; D call uncertain. V lost 0 bases to trimming and J lost 0 bases, with 3 bases between them. The CDR3 covers 13 residues. Per germline, CDR1 DFQATT and CDR2 SNEGSKA (reference sequence). The CDR3 here is CSAREYSNQPQHF. The CDR3 DNA reads TGCAGTGCTAGAGAGTATAGCAATCAGCCCCAGCATTTT.

This clonotype was observed a handful of times. This chain links TRBV28 with TRBJ2-7; 8 nucleotides line up with TRBD1. Losses at the gene ends were 5 bases for V and 1 base for J; bases not matched to a gene: 7. Germline CDR1 is MDHEN and CDR2 is SYDVKM. The CDR3 is 15 residues long. CDR3 DNA: TGTGCCAGCAGTGGGATCCGGGACAGGTCCTACGAGCAGTACTTC. This codes for CASSGIRDRSYEQYF. The entire variable domain, with the rest obtained from reference TRBV28 and TRBJ2-7, is as follows: DVKVTQSSRYLVKRTGEKVFLECVQDMDHENMFWYRQDPGLGLRLIYFSYDVKMKEKGDIPEGYSVSREKKERFSLILESASTNQTSMYLCASSGIRDRSYEQYFGPGTRLTVT.